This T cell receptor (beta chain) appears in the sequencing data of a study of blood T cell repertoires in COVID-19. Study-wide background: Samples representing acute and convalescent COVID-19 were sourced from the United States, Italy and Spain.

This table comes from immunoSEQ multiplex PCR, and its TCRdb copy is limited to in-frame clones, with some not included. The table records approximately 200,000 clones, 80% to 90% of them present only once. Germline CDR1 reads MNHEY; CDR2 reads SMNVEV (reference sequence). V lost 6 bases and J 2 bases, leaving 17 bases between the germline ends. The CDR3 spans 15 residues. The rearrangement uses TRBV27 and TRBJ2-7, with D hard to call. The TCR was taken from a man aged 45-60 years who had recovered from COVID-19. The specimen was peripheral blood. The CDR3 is CASRGLKTGTYEQYF. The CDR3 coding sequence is TGTGCCAGCAGGGGTTTAAAGACTGGCACCTACGAGCAGTACTTC.